The 5 T cell receptor beta chains in this list originate from one sample, sequenced in a study of T cell responses to AZD1222 COVID-19 vaccine. Sequencing was performed with immunoSEQ multiplex PCR; in TCRdb, only in-frame clones are kept and a portion is missing. The sample shows approximately 17,000 clones, approximately 80% of them seen only once. The source was peripheral blood, collected 28 days after the second AZD1222 dose. Source of these receptors: an adult who received the AZD1222 COVID-19 vaccine.

V usage is TRBV14 and J usage is TRBJ2-2; D is perhaps TRBD2 (5 bases). The V and J ends lost 0 bases and 7 bases respectively, with 9 bases between them. Germline V gene lookup returns CDR1 SGHDN and CDR2 FVKESK. CDR3 length equals 14 residues. The CDR3 sequence: CASSQDYGVGELFF. The DNA of the CDR3 is TGTGCCAGCAGCCAAGATTACGGGGTCGGGGAGCTGTTTTTT. Drawing the rest from reference TRBV14 and TRBJ2-2, the complete variable domain is EAGVTQFPSHSVIEKGQTVTLRCDPISGHDNLYWYRRVMGKEIKFLLHFVKESKQDESGMPNNRFLAERTGGTYSTLKVQPAELEDSGVYFCASSQDYGVGELFFGEGSRLTVL.

This chain connects TRBV2 to TRBJ2-1; 11 bases match TRBD2. Trimming at V came to 7 bases and at J to 2 bases, leaving 4 bases not matched to a gene. The V gene's germline CDR1 is SNHLY and CDR2 FYNNEI. The CDR3 covers 15 residues. The DNA of the CDR3 is TGTGCCAGCACCTATAGCGGGGGGGCCTACAATGAGCAGTTCTTC. Amino acid sequence: CASTYSGGAYNEQFF.

This chain uses TRBV7-8 with TRBJ1-5; perhaps TRBD1 as D (6 bases). Trimming shortened V by 5 bases and J by 0 bases, and 14 bases separated the two germline ends. This CDR3 is built from 16 residues. Germline CDR1 reads SGHVS; CDR2 reads FQNEAQ. CDR3 coding DNA: TGTGCCAGCAGCCCCCGGAGGGGGGGTAGCAATCAGCCCCAGCATTTT. Encoded protein: CASSPRRGGSNQPQHF.

J is TRBJ1-2 and V is TRBV6-1, with a tentative D call TRBD1 (5 bases). Germline-derived CDR1 and CDR2 are MNHNS and SASEGT. The CDR3 has 15 residues. The ends were cut back, 2 bases at V and 1 base at J, with 11 bases in the middle. CDR3 DNA sequence: TGTGCCAGCAGTGAATCCCCAGGGATTAACTATGGCTACACCTTC. It encodes CASSESPGINYGYTF.

J is TRBJ1-2 and V is TRBV18, with unresolved D. The CDR3 is 14 amino acids. Trimming shortened V by 1 base and J by 2 bases, and 8 bases separated the two germline ends. Germline CDR1 and CDR2: KGHSH and LQKENI. CDR3 protein: CASSPQEENYGYTF. The CDR3 region has the DNA TGTGCCAGCTCACCACAAGAGGAAAACTATGGCTACACCTTC.